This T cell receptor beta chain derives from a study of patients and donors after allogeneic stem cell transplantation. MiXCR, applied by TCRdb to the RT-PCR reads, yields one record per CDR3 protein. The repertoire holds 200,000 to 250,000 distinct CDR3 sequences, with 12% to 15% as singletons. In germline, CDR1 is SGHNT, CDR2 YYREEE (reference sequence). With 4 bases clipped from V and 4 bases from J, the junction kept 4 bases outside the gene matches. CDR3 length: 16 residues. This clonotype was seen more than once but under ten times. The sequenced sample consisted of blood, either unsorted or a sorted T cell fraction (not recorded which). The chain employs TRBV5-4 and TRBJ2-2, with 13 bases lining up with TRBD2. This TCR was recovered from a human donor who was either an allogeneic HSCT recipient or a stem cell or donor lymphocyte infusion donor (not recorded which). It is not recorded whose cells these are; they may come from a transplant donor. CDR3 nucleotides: TGTGCCAGCAGCAAAGGGACTAGCGGGACCACCGGGGAGCTGTTTTTT. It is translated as CASSKGTSGTTGELFF.